A selection of T cell receptor beta chains follows, all from one sample in a study of memory CD4+ T cells and cytomegalovirus serostatus. Measured with immunoSEQ multiplex PCR; TCRdb has only the in-frame clones, and not every one. The repertoire holds fewer than 40,000 clones, with roughly 85% as singletons. Source material: memory CD4+ T cells from blood. The receptors originated from an adult in good health and CMV-seropositive. Each CDR3 is given with its conserved first and last residue. D genes are given only for firm matches. Rows may omit the clone size; those that give it use once, few, many or a size class.

J gene	D gene	clone size	V gene	CDR3 protein	CDR3 DNA
TRBJ2-5	.	.	TRBV7-2	CASSRPGETQYF	TGTGCCAGCAGCCGTCCCGGGGAGACCCAGTACTTC
TRBJ1-5	TRBD1	.	TRBV6-1	CASSGDRFGGRDQPQHF	TGTGCCAGCAGTGGGGACAGGTTCGGGGGGAGGGATCAGCCCCAGCATTTT
TRBJ2-3	.	.	TRBV11-2	CASSFATDTQYF	TGTGCCAGCAGCTTCGCGACAGATACGCAGTATTTT
TRBJ2-1	TRBD1	.	TRBV5-4	CASSLGGTGFNEQFF	TGTGCCAGCAGCTTGGGTGGGACAGGGTTTAATGAGCAGTTCTTC
TRBJ2-5	.	.	TRBV5-4	CASSLGSQETQYF	TGTGCCAGCAGCTTGGGAAGCCAAGAGACCCAGTACTTC
TRBJ2-5	TRBD1	.	TRBV7-9	CASSLAGTDTKETQYF	TGTGCCAGCAGCTTAGCAGGGACAGACACCAAAGAGACCCAGTACTTC
TRBJ2-1	.	.	TRBV18	CASSESSGSTEQFF	TGTGCCAGCTCAGAGTCTTCAGGGTCGACCGAGCAGTTCTTC
TRBJ2-7	TRBD2	.	TRBV15	CATSRDRGSPSYEQYF	TGTGCCACCAGCAGAGACCGCGGGAGCCCCTCCTACGAGCAGTACTTC
TRBJ2-2	.	.	TRBV5-4	CASSAQREGDGELFF	TGTGCCAGCAGCGCCCAGAGGGAAGGGGACGGGGAGCTGTTTTTT
TRBJ2-7	TRBD2	once	TRBV30	CAWGRGLAGSYEQYF	TGTGCCTGGGGGCGGGGTCTAGCGGGTTCCTACGAGCAGTACTTC
TRBJ2-1	TRBD2	.	TRBV4-2	CASSQEFPGGSYNEQFF	TGTGCCAGCAGCCAAGAGTTCCCGGGGGGCTCCTACAATGAGCAGTTCTTC
TRBJ1-2	TRBD1	few	TRBV7-2	CASSGRDRGANYGYTF	TGTGCCAGCAGCGGCCGGGACAGGGGAGCTAACTATGGCTACACCTTC
TRBJ2-3	TRBD2	.	TRBV7-9	CASRLAGVSTQYF	TGTGCCAGCAGGCTAGCGGGAGTGAGTACGCAGTATTTT
TRBJ2-7	TRBD2	.	TRBV28	CASRLGLASYEQYF	TGTGCCAGCAGGCTGGGACTAGCTTCCTACGAGCAGTACTTC
TRBJ2-3	.	once	TRBV5-1	CASLERGHDTDTQYF	TGCGCCAGCCTCGAACGGGGACATGACACAGATACGCAGTATTTT
TRBJ2-7	.	.	TRBV9	CASSVEWSSYEQYF	TGTGCCAGCAGCGTAGAGTGGAGCTCCTACGAGCAGTACTTC
TRBJ2-4	.	.	TRBV18	CASSGAQPGQYF	TGTGCCAGCTCAGGAGCACAGCCCGGGCAGTACTTC
TRBJ1-2	.	few	TRBV5-6	CASSKSGVRYGYTF	TGTGCCAGCAGCAAAAGTGGGGTTCGATATGGCTACACCTTC
TRBJ1-5	.	.	TRBV15	CATSRDGGTNQPQHF	TGTGCCACCAGCAGAGACGGCGGTACTAATCAGCCCCAGCATTTT
TRBJ2-1	TRBD1	.	TRBV7-9	CASSLGGAGGDEQFF	TGTGCCAGCAGCTTAGGAGGAGCAGGGGGCGATGAGCAGTTCTTC
TRBJ2-3	TRBD2	.	TRBV11-1	CASSLLAGGIDTQYF	TGTGCCAGCAGCTTGTTAGCGGGAGGAATAGATACGCAGTATTTT
TRBJ2-4	.	.	TRBV7-2	CASSQQESIQYF	TGTGCCAGCAGCCAGCAGGAGTCCATTCAGTACTTC
TRBJ2-3	.	.	TRBV7-2	CASSYSWTTTDTQYF	TGTGCCAGCAGCTACTCCTGGACAACCACAGATACGCAGTATTTT
TRBJ2-3	TRBD1	.	TRBV5-1	CASSPQGASSTDTQYF	TGCGCCAGCAGCCCTCAGGGGGCCTCTAGCACAGATACGCAGTATTTT
TRBJ2-6	.	.	TRBV5-6	CASSFISRSGANVLTF	TGTGCCAGCAGCTTTATCAGTCGGTCTGGGGCCAACGTCCTGACTTTC
TRBJ2-1	.	few	TRBV10-3	CAISAGTSGDEQFF	TGTGCCATCAGTGCCGGGACTTCCGGGGATGAGCAGTTCTTC
TRBJ1-2	TRBD1	.	TRBV6-1	CASSDLLQGAGYTF	TGTGCCAGCAGTGATCTTCTTCAGGGGGCTGGCTACACCTTC
TRBJ2-3	.	.	TRBV9	CASSAEANSAADTQYF	TGTGCCAGCAGCGCCGAGGCGAACTCCGCAGCAGATACGCAGTATTTT
TRBJ2-6	TRBD1	.	TRBV29-1	CSVAKNRGIAGANVLTF	TGCAGCGTTGCAAAAAACAGGGGAATCGCTGGGGCCAACGTCCTGACTTTC
TRBJ2-6	TRBD1	once	TRBV28	CASSPSPGQGLGANVLTF	TGTGCCAGCAGCCCATCACCGGGACAGGGATTGGGGGCCAACGTCCTGACTTTC